The 5 T cell receptor beta chains presented below share a single source sample, sequenced in a study of human T cells and chemical hapten exposure. Time point reported: patch test 2, 6 weeks after DPC sensitization. Treatment specified: therapeutic diphenylcyclopropenone sensitization with weekly scalp DPC. TCRdb recomputed calls from the RACE reads with MiXCR, one row per CDR3 protein. This repertoire shows tens of thousands of distinct CDR3 sequences, 8.5% found once; its top ten account for around 3.6%. The sequences come from whole blood, collected in connection with sensitization to the hapten diphenylcyclopropenone (DPC). The receptors come from a woman aged 50 to 60 with alopecia areata. Some clones in this sample may be carry-over from other donors' samples.

There are a few counts of this clonotype. The chain couples TRBV13 to TRBJ1-1; 7 positions match TRBD1. The CDR3 is made up of 17 amino acids. Germline values: CDR1 PRHDT, CDR2 FYEKMQ (reference sequence). Trimming removed 5 bases from V and 0 bases from J; junction bases left unmatched: 12. The CDR3 bases are TGTGCCAGCAGCGGGAAGGTAAGGGGGCGCATGAACACTGAAGCTTTCTTT. It yields the protein CASSGKVRGRMNTEAFF.

The rearrangement links TRBV29-1 to TRBJ2-3; D is possibly TRBD2 (5 bases). This CDR3 contains 15 residues. Germline lookup yields CDR1 SQVTM and CDR2 ANQGSEA. The V end was cut by 5 bases, the J end by 4 bases, with 19 bases between. The CDR3, as DNA: TGCAGCGTTAGGCCCTATGCTGGGAGCCCAGATACGCAGTATTTT. This codes for CSVRPYAGSPDTQYF.

This rearrangement joins TRBV12-3 or TRBV12-4 to TRBJ2-1; 7 bases align to TRBD2. V shed 9 bases, J shed 3 bases, and the junction held 8 bases outside the gene matches. The CDR3 covers 14 residues. The CDR3 nucleotides read TGTGCCAGTACCTTGGCTAGCGGCTACAATGAGCAGTTCTTC. Amino acids: CASTLASGYNEQFF.

The chain carries TRBV6-2 or TRBV6-3 and TRBJ2-1; 8 nucleotides align to TRBD2. J lost 13 bases, V lost 5 bases, and 10 bases had no gene match. The CDR3 contains 13 residues. From germline, CDR1 is MNHEY and CDR2 SVGEGT. The CDR3 coding sequence is TGTGCCAGCAGTGAGCCGGGACTAGTAGCCCAGTTCTTC. This translates into CASSEPGLVAQFF.

Ten or more counts support this clonotype. The chain uses TRBV3-1 and TRBJ2-7; D is unclear. The CDR3 has 15 residues. The germline V and J ends were trimmed by 4 bases and 3 bases, with 16 bases remaining between them. The germline V gene encodes CDR1 LGHDT and CDR2 YNNKEL (reference sequence). The CDR3 DNA follows: TGTGCCAGCAGCCCGGGCGGTGGCGGAGTCTACGAGCAGTACTTC. It specifies CASSPGGGGVYEQYF.